This is a list of T cell receptor beta chains from one sample in a study of lymphopenia after photon versus proton radiotherapy. The assay was immunoSEQ multiplex PCR, and TCRdb's table has in-frame clones only and misses some. The profile covers tens of thousands of clones, with approximately 91% appearing a single time and approximately 2.9% taken by the ten largest. Material: peripheral blood, obtained from a patient treated with photon-based radiotherapy. The receptors stem from a woman between 65 and 79 years old with pancreatic cancer. Each CDR3 is given with its conserved first and last residue. A D gene is named only where the DNA matches it firmly. Only part of the rows carry a size: once, few, many, or a class if the clone is expanded.

v_call: TRBV4-2; j_call: TRBJ1-4; d_call: .; clone_size: .; cdr3_aa: CASSQESGMYEKLFF; cdr3_nt: TGTGCCAGCAGCCAAGAGTCGGGGATGTATGAAAAACTGTTTTTT
v_call: TRBV28; j_call: TRBJ1-5; d_call: TRBD1; clone_size: once; cdr3_aa: CATRGQGGNQPQHF; cdr3_nt: TGTGCCACCAGGGGACAGGGAGGCAATCAGCCCCAGCATTTT
v_call: TRBV5-6; j_call: TRBJ2-5; d_call: TRBD2; clone_size: once; cdr3_aa: CASSRKTSGKVLGTQYF; cdr3_nt: TGTGCCAGCAGCCGGAAGACTAGCGGGAAGGTTCTCGGAACCCAGTACTTC
v_call: TRBV7-8; j_call: TRBJ2-7; d_call: .; clone_size: .; cdr3_aa: CASSLTPTVNEQYF; cdr3_nt: TGTGCCAGCAGCTTAACGCCAACGGTGAATGAGCAGTACTTC
v_call: TRBV7-3; j_call: TRBJ2-2; d_call: .; clone_size: .; cdr3_aa: CASSLTRDTGELFF; cdr3_nt: TGTGCCAGCAGCCTAACTAGGGACACCGGGGAGCTGTTTTTT
v_call: TRBV7-2; j_call: TRBJ2-7; d_call: .; clone_size: .; cdr3_aa: CASSLEAYSYEQYF; cdr3_nt: TGTGCCAGCAGCTTAGAGGCTTACTCCTACGAGCAGTACTTC
v_call: TRBV9; j_call: TRBJ2-7; d_call: .; clone_size: .; cdr3_aa: CASSAGTSTYEQYF; cdr3_nt: TGTGCCAGCAGCGCCGGGACCAGTACCTACGAGCAGTACTTC
v_call: TRBV5-1; j_call: TRBJ2-2; d_call: TRBD1; clone_size: .; cdr3_aa: CASSFQGARDTGELFF; cdr3_nt: TGCGCCAGCAGCTTCCAGGGGGCGCGGGACACCGGGGAGCTGTTTTTT
v_call: TRBV23-1; j_call: TRBJ2-2; d_call: TRBD2; clone_size: once; cdr3_aa: CASSQSQRESTGELFF; cdr3_nt: TGCGCCAGCAGTCAATCGCAGCGGGAGAGCACCGGGGAGCTGTTTTTT
v_call: TRBV4-3; j_call: TRBJ2-2; d_call: TRBD2; clone_size: .; cdr3_aa: CASSQQGLAGELFF; cdr3_nt: TGCGCCAGCAGCCAACAGGGACTAGCGGGAGAGTTGTTTTTT
v_call: TRBV28; j_call: TRBJ1-2; d_call: .; clone_size: .; cdr3_aa: CASSVATGDYGYTF; cdr3_nt: TGTGCCAGCAGTGTGGCAACGGGAGACTATGGCTACACCTTC
v_call: TRBV7-3; j_call: TRBJ2-1; d_call: TRBD2; clone_size: once; cdr3_aa: CASSLSAGEGEQFF; cdr3_nt: TGTGCCAGCAGCTTAAGCGCGGGAGAGGGTGAGCAGTTCTTC
v_call: TRBV29-1; j_call: TRBJ2-5; d_call: TRBD2; clone_size: .; cdr3_aa: CSVALAGEQRETQYF; cdr3_nt: TGCAGCGTTGCTCTAGCGGGAGAGCAGAGAGAGACCCAGTACTTC
v_call: TRBV5-8; j_call: TRBJ1-1; d_call: .; clone_size: .; cdr3_aa: CASSLGPNTEAFF; cdr3_nt: TGTGCCAGCAGCTTGGGCCCGAACACTGAAGCTTTCTTT
v_call: TRBV18; j_call: TRBJ1-1; d_call: .; clone_size: .; cdr3_aa: CASSPTRVATEAFF; cdr3_nt: TGTGCCAGCTCCCCTACAAGGGTAGCGACTGAAGCTTTCTTT
v_call: TRBV5-8; j_call: TRBJ2-5; d_call: TRBD2; clone_size: .; cdr3_aa: CASSPKKRASGETQYF; cdr3_nt: TGTGCCAGCAGCCCAAAAAAAAGGGCTAGCGGCGAGACCCAGTACTTC
v_call: TRBV5-1; j_call: TRBJ2-5; d_call: .; clone_size: .; cdr3_aa: CASSFEGVGETQYF; cdr3_nt: TGCGCCAGCAGCTTTGAGGGAGTTGGGGAGACCCAGTACTTC
v_call: TRBV9; j_call: TRBJ1-1; d_call: .; clone_size: once; cdr3_aa: CASSAGGAWNTEAFF; cdr3_nt: TGTGCCAGCAGCGCAGGCGGGGCTTGGAACACTGAAGCTTTCTTT
v_call: TRBV7-9; j_call: TRBJ2-1; d_call: .; clone_size: .; cdr3_aa: CASSLASGSHNEQFF; cdr3_nt: TGTGCCAGCAGCTTAGCGTCGGGGTCCCACAATGAGCAGTTCTTC
v_call: TRBV28; j_call: TRBJ1-2; d_call: .; clone_size: .; cdr3_aa: CASSQAGYGYTF; cdr3_nt: TGTGCCAGCAGTCAGGCTGGCTATGGCTACACCTTC